The rows below give T cell receptor beta chains drawn from one sample of a study of blood T cell repertoires in COVID-19. Repertoires were generated with immunoSEQ multiplex PCR, while TCRdb's copy carries only in-frame clones and drops some. The table lists roughly 250,000 clones, about 87% of them singletons, with less than 3% in the top ten. Sequences were obtained from PBMCs or T cells enriched from blood (not recorded which). All receptors come from a woman in her forties or fifties who had recovered from COVID-19. Both conserved end residues are part of each CDR3. Each record gives: CDR3 protein, CDR3 DNA, D gene, clone size, J gene, V gene. The D gene is left open where the match is weak. For some rows the clone size is stated as once, few or many, or as a class when expanded; others skip it.

CDR3aa: CASSQDLGGGYNEQFF
CDR3nt: TGCGCCAGCAGCCAAGATTTGGGGGGAGGCTACAATGAGCAGTTCTTC
d_gene: -
abundance: few
j_gene: TRBJ2-1
v_gene: TRBV4-3

CDR3aa: CASRGTGGNEQFF
CDR3nt: TGTGCCAGCAGGGGGACTGGCGGAAATGAGCAGTTCTTC
d_gene: -
abundance: -
j_gene: TRBJ2-1
v_gene: TRBV27

CDR3aa: CASSPGGGSQPQHF
CDR3nt: TGTGCCAGCAGTCCCGGCGGGGGCAGTCAGCCCCAGCATTTT
d_gene: -
abundance: -
j_gene: TRBJ1-5
v_gene: TRBV25-1

CDR3aa: CASSLWGPGKNIQYF
CDR3nt: TGTGCCAGCAGTTTATGGGGGCCGGGCAAAAACATTCAGTACTTC
d_gene: -
abundance: -
j_gene: TRBJ2-4
v_gene: TRBV27

CDR3aa: CASSPTGESTEAFF
CDR3nt: TGTGCCAGCAGCCCGACAGGGGAAAGCACTGAAGCTTTCTTT
d_gene: TRBD1
abundance: -
j_gene: TRBJ1-1
v_gene: TRBV27

CDR3aa: CASKGGQGNQPQHF
CDR3nt: TGTGCCAGTAAGGGGGGACAGGGCAATCAGCCCCAGCATTTT
d_gene: TRBD1
abundance: once
j_gene: TRBJ1-5
v_gene: TRBV19

CDR3aa: CASSQELRETQYF
CDR3nt: TGCGCCAGCAGCCAAGAATTGAGGGAGACCCAGTACTTC
d_gene: -
abundance: -
j_gene: TRBJ2-5
v_gene: TRBV4-3

CDR3aa: CASSPGETQYF
CDR3nt: TGTGCCAGCTCACCCGGGGAGACCCAGTACTTC
d_gene: -
abundance: -
j_gene: TRBJ2-5
v_gene: TRBV18

CDR3aa: CSVALAGPYEQYF
CDR3nt: TGCAGCGTTGCCCTAGCGGGACCCTACGAGCAGTACTTC
d_gene: TRBD2
abundance: -
j_gene: TRBJ2-7
v_gene: TRBV29-1

CDR3aa: CASSLITTGGSRNTIYF
CDR3nt: TGTGCCAGCAGTTTAATCACGACAGGGGGTTCCAGAAACACCATATATTTT
d_gene: TRBD1
abundance: -
j_gene: TRBJ1-3
v_gene: TRBV28

CDR3aa: CASSYAAGGRTDTQYF
CDR3nt: TGTGCCAGCAGTTACGCGGCGGGAGGGAGAACAGATACGCAGTATTTT
d_gene: TRBD2
abundance: -
j_gene: TRBJ2-3
v_gene: TRBV6-5

CDR3aa: CASSDSGITNEKLFF
CDR3nt: TGTGCCAGCAGTGATTCCGGGATAACTAATGAAAAACTGTTTTTT
d_gene: -
abundance: -
j_gene: TRBJ1-4
v_gene: TRBV25-1

CDR3aa: CASNFGGAQGQPQHF
CDR3nt: TGTGCCAGTAATTTTGGGGGGGCGCAGGGTCAGCCCCAGCATTTT
d_gene: -
abundance: -
j_gene: TRBJ1-5
v_gene: TRBV19

CDR3aa: CASSAGLAGGETQYF
CDR3nt: TGTGCCAGCAGCGCGGGACTAGCGGGAGGAGAGACCCAGTACTTC
d_gene: TRBD2
abundance: -
j_gene: TRBJ2-5
v_gene: TRBV7-2